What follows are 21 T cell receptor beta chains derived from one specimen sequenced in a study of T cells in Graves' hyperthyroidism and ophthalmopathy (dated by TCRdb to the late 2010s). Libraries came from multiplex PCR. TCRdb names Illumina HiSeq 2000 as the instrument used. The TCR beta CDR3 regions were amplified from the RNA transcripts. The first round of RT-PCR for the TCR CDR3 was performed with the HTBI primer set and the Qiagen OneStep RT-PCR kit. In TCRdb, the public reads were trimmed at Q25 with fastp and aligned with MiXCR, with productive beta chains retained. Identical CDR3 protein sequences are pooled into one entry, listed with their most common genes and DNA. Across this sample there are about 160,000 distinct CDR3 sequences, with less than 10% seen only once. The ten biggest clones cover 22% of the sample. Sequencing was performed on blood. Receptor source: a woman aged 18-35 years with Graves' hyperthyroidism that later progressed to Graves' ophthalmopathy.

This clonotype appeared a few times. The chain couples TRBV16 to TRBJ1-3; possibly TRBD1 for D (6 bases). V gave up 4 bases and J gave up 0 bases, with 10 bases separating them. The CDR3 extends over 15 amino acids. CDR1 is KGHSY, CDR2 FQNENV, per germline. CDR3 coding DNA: TGTGCCAGCAGCCCGGACAGCCGCTCTGGAAACACCATATATTTT. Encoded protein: CASSPDSRSGNTIYF.

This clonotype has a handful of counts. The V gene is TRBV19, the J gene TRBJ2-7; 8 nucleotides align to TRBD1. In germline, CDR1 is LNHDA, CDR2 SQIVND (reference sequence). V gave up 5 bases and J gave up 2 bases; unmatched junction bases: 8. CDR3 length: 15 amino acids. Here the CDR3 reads CASSARDRYPYEQYF. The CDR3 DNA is TGTGCCAGTAGTGCCAGGGACAGGTATCCCTACGAGCAGTACTTC.

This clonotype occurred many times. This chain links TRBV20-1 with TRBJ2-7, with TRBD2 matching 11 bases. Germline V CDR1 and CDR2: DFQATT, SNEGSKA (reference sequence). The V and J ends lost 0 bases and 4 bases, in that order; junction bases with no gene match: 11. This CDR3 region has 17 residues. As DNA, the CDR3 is TGCAGTGCTAGAGAGGTATCCCCGACTAGCGGGGAATACGAGCAGTACTTC. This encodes CSAREVSPTSGEYEQYF.

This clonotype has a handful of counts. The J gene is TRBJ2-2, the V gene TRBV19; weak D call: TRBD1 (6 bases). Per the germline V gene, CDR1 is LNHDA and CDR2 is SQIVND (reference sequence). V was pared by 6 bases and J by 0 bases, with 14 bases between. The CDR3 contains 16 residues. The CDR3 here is CASRWTANSNTGELFF. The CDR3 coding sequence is TGTGCCAGTAGGTGGACAGCCAATTCGAACACCGGGGAGCTGTTTTTT.

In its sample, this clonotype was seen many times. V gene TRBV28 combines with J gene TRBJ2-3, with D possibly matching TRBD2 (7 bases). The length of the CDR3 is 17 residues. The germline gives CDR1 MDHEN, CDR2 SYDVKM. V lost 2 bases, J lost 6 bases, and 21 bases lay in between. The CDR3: CASSLGGALPHKDTQYF. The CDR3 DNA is TGTGCCAGCAGTTTAGGGGGGGCTCTACCCCACAAGGATACGCAGTATTTT.

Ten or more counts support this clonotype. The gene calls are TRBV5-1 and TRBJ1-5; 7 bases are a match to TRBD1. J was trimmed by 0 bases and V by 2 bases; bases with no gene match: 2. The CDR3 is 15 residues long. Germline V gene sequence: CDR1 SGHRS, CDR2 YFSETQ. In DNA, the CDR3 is TGCGCCAGCAGCTTAGGGACAGATAGCAATCAGCCCCAGCATTTT. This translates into CASSLGTDSNQPQHF.

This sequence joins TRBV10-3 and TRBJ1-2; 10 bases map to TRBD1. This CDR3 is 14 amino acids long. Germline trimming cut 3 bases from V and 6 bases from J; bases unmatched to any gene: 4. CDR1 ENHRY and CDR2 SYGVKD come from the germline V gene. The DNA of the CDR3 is TGTGCCATCAGTGAAAGGGGGACAGGGGATGGCTACACCTTC. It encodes CAISERGTGDGYTF.

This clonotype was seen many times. The CDR3 region has the DNA TGTGCCAGCAGCTTAACCCTTTTTGCTGTTAGTTCCAGGGATGAGCAGTTCTTC. Amino acid sequence: CASSLTLFAVSSRDEQFF. This sequence joins TRBV7-2 and TRBJ2-1; a weak D match, TRBD1 (5 bases). The CDR3 runs to 18 residues. With 2 bases removed from V and 8 bases from J, the gap between germline ends came to 25 bases. Germline CDR1 and CDR2: SGHTA and FQGNSA.

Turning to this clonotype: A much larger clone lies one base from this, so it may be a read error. The chain's CDR3 is CSARPDRSPYNSPPHF. The CDR3 nucleotides read TGCAGTGCTAGACCTGACAGGTCCCCGTATAATTCACCCCCCCACTTT. The chain links TRBV20-1 to TRBJ1-6; weak D call: TRBD1 (6 bases). Germline-derived CDR1 and CDR2 are DFQATT and SNEGSKA (reference sequence). There are 16 residues in the CDR3.

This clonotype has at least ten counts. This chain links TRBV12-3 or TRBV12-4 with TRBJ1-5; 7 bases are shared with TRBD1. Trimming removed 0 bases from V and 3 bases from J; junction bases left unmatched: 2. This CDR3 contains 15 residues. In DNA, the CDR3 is TGTGCCAGCAGTTTAGCCAGGGGGGACAATCAGCCCCAGCATTTT. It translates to CASSLARGDNQPQHF.

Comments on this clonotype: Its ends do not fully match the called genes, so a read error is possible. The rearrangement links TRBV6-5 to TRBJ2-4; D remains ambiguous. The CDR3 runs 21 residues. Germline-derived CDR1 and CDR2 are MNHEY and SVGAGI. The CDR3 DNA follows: TGTACCAGCAGTTACAACCCCAAGCAGGTGGGCTGGTCTATAGCCAAAAACATTCAGTACTTC. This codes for CTSSYNPKQVGWSIAKNIQYF.

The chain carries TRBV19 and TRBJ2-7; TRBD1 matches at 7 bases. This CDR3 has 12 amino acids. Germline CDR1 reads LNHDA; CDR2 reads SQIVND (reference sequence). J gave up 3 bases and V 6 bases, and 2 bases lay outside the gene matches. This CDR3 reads CASSGTVYEQYF. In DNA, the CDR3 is TGTGCCAGTAGCGGGACAGTCTACGAGCAGTACTTC.

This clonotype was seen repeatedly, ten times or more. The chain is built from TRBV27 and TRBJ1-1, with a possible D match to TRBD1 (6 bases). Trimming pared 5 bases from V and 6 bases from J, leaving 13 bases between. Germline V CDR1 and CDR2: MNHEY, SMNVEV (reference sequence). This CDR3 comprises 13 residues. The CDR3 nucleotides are TGTGCCAGCAGTAGAGGGACAAATCCTGAAGCTTTCTTT. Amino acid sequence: CASSRGTNPEAFF.

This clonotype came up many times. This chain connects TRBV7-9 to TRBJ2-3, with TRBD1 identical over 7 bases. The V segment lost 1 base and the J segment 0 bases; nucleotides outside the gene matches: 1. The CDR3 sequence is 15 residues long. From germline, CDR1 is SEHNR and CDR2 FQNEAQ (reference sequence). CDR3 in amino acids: CASSLVGQSTDTQYF. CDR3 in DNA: TGTGCCAGCAGCTTAGTGGGACAGAGCACAGATACGCAGTATTTT.

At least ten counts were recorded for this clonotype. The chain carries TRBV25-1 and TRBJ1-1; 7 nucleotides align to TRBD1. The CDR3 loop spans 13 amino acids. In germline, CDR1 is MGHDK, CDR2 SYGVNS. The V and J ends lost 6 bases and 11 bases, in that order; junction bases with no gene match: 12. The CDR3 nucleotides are TGTGCCAGCAGCCCCGGGGGACAGAGATCGGCTTTCTTT. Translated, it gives CASSPGGQRSAFF.

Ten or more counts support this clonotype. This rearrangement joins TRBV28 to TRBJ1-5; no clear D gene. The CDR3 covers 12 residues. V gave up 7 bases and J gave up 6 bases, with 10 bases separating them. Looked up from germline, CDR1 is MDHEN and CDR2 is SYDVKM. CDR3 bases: TGTGCCAGCACCCCGTTCGGTCAGCCCCAGCATTTT. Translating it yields CASTPFGQPQHF. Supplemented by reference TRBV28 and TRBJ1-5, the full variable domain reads DVKVTQSSRYLVKRTGEKVFLECVQDMDHENMFWYRQDPGLGLRLIYFSYDVKMKEKGDIPEGYSVSREKKERFSLILESASTNQTSMYLCASTPFGQPQHFGDGTRLSIL.

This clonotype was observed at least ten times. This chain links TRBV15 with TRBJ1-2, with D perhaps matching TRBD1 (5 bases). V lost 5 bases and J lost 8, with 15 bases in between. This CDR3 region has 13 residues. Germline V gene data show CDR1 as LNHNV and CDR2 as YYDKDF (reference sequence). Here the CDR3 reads CATSPDGTRGYTF. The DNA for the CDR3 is TGTGCCACCAGCCCAGACGGGACGAGGGGCTACACCTTC.

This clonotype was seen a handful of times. The CDR3 DNA reads TGTGCCAGCAGCTTGTCTAGCGGGGCCTCCCGTGGAGAGACCCAGTACTTC. Protein product: CASSLSSGASRGETQYF. V and J are TRBV5-5 and TRBJ2-5; 9 bases map to TRBD2. The CDR3 totals 17 residues. Looked up from germline, CDR1 is SGHKS and CDR2 is YYEKEE (reference sequence). V trimming: 1 base; J trimming: 4 bases; junction bases outside the gene matches: 11. Full variable domain (remainder filled in from reference TRBV5-5 and TRBJ2-5): DAGVTQSPTHLIKTRGQQVTLRCSPISGHKSVSWYQQVLGQGPQFIFQYYEKEERGRGNFPDRFSARQFPNYSSELNVNALLLGDSALYLCASSLSSGASRGETQYFGPGTRLLVL.

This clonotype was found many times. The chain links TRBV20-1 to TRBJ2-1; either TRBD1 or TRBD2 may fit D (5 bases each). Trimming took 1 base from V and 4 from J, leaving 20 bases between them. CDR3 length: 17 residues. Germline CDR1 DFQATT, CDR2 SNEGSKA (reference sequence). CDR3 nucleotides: TGCAGTGCTAGAGGGGAGAGGGTAGGGACCCAGTACAATGAGCAGTTCTTC. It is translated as CSARGERVGTQYNEQFF.

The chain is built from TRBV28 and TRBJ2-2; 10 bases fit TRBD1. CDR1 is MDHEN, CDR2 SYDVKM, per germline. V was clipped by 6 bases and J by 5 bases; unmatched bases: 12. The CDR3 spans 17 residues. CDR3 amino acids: CASSQTGGGRGTGELFF. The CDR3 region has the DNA TGTGCCAGCAGCCAGACAGGGGGCGGAAGAGGAACCGGGGAGCTGTTTTTT.

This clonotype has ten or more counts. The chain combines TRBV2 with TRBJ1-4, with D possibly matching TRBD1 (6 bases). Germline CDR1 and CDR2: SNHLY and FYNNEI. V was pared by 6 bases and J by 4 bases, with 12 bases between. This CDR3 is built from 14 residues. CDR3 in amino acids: CASSGDNYNEKLFF. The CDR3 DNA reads TGTGCCAGCAGCGGGGACAACTATAATGAAAAACTGTTTTTT.